The entry that follows covers one TCR beta chain sequence. This clonotype has a handful of counts. Which antigen it targets is not known. The record has no base qualities; no much larger clone is one base away. TCR cDNA was synthesized by 5'RACE template switching, which introduced a universal primer site and unique molecular identifiers. Priming of cDNA synthesis was performed from both the TCR alpha and TCR beta constant segments. Library amplification used two PCR steps, and the second PCR step added sample barcodes and sequencing adapters. Libraries were sequenced on Illumina HiSeq 2500 (2x100 bp) or NovaSeq (2x150 bp). From the authors' description of their analysis: MIGEC was used to demultiplex reads and collapse the reads into UMI consensus sequences, and MiXCR was used for V(D)J alignment. Vaccine-responding clonotypes were defined with edgeR using replicate PBMC samples, requiring FDR below 0.01 and a log2 fold change above 5 up to day 15. Each bulk clonotype received a CD4 or CD8 identity based on whether the sequenced CD4 or CD8 repertoire contained that clonotype at higher abundance. TCRdb reran the public reads through fastp at Q25 and MiXCR, keeping productive beta chains. Every CDR3 protein is listed once, alongside the most common genes and DNA of its rows. TCRdb, rather than the study authors, made the V and J calls. This sample holds 610,000 or so distinct CDR3 sequences; 9% to 15% were observed only once. Around 14% of the sample rests with the top ten.

Reading the label with the study, this specimen's treatment or condition is: live attenuated yellow fever vaccine strain. At every blood-draw timepoint, two biological replicates of bulk PBMCs were collected. PBMCs were isolated from peripheral blood using a standard Ficoll-Paque protocol. TriZol was used to extract RNA from bulk PBMCs, CD4 and CD8 fractions, and dextramer-positive and dextramer-negative fractions. These data are taken from a study of T cells after yellow fever vaccination (dated by TCRdb to the late 2010s). A note on the overall study: Libraries from fractions with low cell numbers were prepared with the SMART-Seq v4 Ultra Low Input RNA kit. Bulk TCR alpha and beta repertoires were sequenced longitudinally to track T-cell clones before and after primary and booster YFV17D yellow fever vaccination. The cohort comprised two healthy male donors, one aged 18 to 29 and one aged 30 to 39 years. Blood was collected at multiple timepoints before and after primary and secondary immunization, and bulk PBMC replicates and cell subsets were isolated.

V and J lose 4 bases and 1 base, and a span of 14 bases separates them. Including the terminal cysteine and phenylalanine, the CDR3 comprises 16 residues. The only DNA kept is the CDR3, 48 bases in frame from the first base. Based on the germline V gene (reference sequence), the CDR1 and CDR2 sequences are LGHDT and YNNKEL. Broader findings and caveats from the paper: After the booster, most of the clones that had expanded following primary vaccination were detected again (just under 97% of CD4 and around 90% of CD8), which suggests that memory was broadly maintained. Computational filtering was needed because FACS-sorted repertoires could contain abundant contaminating clonotypes from the bulk population. Because only two donors were included in the study, the extent to which the findings can be generalized is limited. A small share of clonotypes occurred in both CD4 and CD8 compartments, likely arising from convergent recombination. The secondary T-cell response was weaker than the primary response but faster, peaking on day 5 instead of day 15.

The sample was PBMCs, taken on the day of the yellow fever booster vaccination. The chain uses TRBV3-1 and TRBJ1-3, with no confident D gene call. The TCR originated in a man aged 25-45 years who received the YFV17D yellow fever vaccine. In nucleotides, the sequence is TGTGCCAGCAGCCCCCCGGGGATCAGATCTGGAAACACCATATATTTT. Its translation is CASSPPGIRSGNTIYF.